These 2 T cell receptor beta chains share one sample of origin, sequenced in a study of blood T cell repertoires in COVID-19. Generated by immunoSEQ multiplex PCR, the TCRdb table keeps only in-frame clones and is missing some. In the table there are around 220,000 clones, under 90% of which are singletons. The sample taken for sequencing was peripheral blood. The receptors were gathered from a man aged 50 to 60 with acute or convalescent COVID-19.

This chain links TRBV12-3 or TRBV12-4 with TRBJ1-4; 7 bases agree with TRBD1. V was clipped by 9 bases and J by 2 bases; unmatched bases: 3. This CDR3 spans 13 amino acids. The CDR3 DNA follows: TGTGCCAGTAGGGGGCTCACTAATGAAAAACTGTTTTTT. The encoded protein is CASRGLTNEKLFF.

The V call is TRBV5-1, the J call TRBJ1-5; unclear D gene. Deletions cut 0 bases from V and 3 bases from J, with 16 bases between. Germline V lookup: CDR1 SGHRS, CDR2 YFSETQ. The CDR3 consists of 17 residues. CDR3 nucleotides: TGCGCCAGCAGCTTGGACAGTAATTGGGTGCACAATCAGCCCCAGCATTTT. It is translated as CASSLDSNWVHNQPQHF.